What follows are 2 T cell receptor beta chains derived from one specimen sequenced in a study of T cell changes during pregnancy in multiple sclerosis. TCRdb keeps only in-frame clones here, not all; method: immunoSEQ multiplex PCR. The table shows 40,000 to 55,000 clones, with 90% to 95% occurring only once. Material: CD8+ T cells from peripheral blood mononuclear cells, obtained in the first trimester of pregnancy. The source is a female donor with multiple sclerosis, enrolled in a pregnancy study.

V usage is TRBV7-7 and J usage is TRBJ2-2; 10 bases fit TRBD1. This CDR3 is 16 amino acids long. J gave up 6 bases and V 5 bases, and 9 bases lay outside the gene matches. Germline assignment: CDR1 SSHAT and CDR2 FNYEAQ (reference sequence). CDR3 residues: CASSPRTGGAAGELFF. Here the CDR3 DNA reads TGTGCCAGCAGCCCTAGGACAGGGGGAGCGGCCGGGGAGCTGTTTTTT.

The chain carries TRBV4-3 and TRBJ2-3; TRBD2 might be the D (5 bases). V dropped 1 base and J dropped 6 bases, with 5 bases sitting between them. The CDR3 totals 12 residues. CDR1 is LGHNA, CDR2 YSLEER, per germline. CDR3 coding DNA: TGCGCCAGCAGCCAAGGGGAGGATACGCAGTATTTT. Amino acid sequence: CASSQGEDTQYF.